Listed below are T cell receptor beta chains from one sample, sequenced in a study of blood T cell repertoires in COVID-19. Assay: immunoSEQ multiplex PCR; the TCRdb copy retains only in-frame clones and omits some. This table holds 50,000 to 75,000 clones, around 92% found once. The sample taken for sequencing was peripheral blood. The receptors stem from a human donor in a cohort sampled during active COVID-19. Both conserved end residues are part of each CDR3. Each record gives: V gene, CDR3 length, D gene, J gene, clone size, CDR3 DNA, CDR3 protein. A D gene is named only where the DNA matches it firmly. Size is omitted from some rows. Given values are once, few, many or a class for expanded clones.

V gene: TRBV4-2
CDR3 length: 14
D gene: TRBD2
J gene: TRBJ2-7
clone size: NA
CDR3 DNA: TGTGCCAGCAGCCGCCTAGCGGGAGTGCACGAGCAGTACTTC
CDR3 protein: CASSRLAGVHEQYF

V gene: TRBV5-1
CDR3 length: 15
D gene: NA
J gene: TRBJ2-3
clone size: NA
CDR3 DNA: TGCGCCAGCAGCTTTGGACTCGGGGAGGCAGATACGCAGTATTTT
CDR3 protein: CASSFGLGEADTQYF

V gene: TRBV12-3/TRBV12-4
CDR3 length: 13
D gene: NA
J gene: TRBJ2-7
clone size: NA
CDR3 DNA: TGTGCCAGCAGTGTTGTTGGGCCTAACGAGCAGTACTTC
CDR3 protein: CASSVVGPNEQYF

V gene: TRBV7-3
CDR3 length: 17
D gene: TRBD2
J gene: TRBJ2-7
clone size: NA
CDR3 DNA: TGTGCCAGCAGCTTAACAGGCAGACTAGCGGTAATCTACGAGCAGTACTTC
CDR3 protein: CASSLTGRLAVIYEQYF

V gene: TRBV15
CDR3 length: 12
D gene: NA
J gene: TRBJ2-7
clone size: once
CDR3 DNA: TGTGCCACCAGCAGAGATGGCGGTCCGTCCGCCTTC
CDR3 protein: CATSRDGGPSAF

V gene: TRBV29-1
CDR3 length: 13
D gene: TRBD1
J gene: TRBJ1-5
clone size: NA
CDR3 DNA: TGCAGCGTTGCACAATACAGGGGGCAGCCCCAGCATTTT
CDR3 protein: CSVAQYRGQPQHF

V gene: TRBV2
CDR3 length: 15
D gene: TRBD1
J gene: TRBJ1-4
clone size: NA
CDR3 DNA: TGTGCCAGCAGTACCGGGGACAGGACGGTCGAAAAACTGTTTTTT
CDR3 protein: CASSTGDRTVEKLFF

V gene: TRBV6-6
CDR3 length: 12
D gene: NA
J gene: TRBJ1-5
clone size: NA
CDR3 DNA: TGTGCCAGCAGTTACAGCCGGCAGCCCCAGCATTTT
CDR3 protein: CASSYSRQPQHF

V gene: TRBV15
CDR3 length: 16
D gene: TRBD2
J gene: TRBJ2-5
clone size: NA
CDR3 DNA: TGTGCCACCAGCAGAGATGGGACTAGCGGGAGTGAGACCCAGTACTTC
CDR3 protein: CATSRDGTSGSETQYF

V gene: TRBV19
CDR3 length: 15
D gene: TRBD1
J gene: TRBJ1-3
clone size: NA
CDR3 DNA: TGTGCCAGTAGTATTCTGGCCAGGGGGACGGACACCATATATTTT
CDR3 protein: CASSILARGTDTIYF

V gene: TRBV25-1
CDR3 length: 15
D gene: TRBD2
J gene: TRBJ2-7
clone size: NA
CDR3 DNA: TGTGCCAGCAGCGAAAATGCGGCGGGAGCCTACGAGCAGTACTTC
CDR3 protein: CASSENAAGAYEQYF

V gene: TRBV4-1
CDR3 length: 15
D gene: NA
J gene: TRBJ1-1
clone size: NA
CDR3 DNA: TGCGCCAGCAGCCTGCGACAGGCTGGGAACACTGAAGCTTTCTTT
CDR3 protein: CASSLRQAGNTEAFF

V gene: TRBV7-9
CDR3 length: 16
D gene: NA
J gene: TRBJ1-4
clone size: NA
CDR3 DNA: TGTGCCAGCAGCTTAGCCGGGAGCAATGGGAATGAAAAACTGTTTTTT
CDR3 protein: CASSLAGSNGNEKLFF

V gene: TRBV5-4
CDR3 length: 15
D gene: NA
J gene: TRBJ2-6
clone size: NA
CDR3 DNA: TGTGCCAGCAGCTTTCCCCTCTCTGGGGCCAACGTCCTGACTTTC
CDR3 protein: CASSFPLSGANVLTF

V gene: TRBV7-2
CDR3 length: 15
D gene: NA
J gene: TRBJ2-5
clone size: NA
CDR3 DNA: TGTGCCAGCAGCTTAGCGTACCCCCCTGAGGAGACCCAGTACTTC
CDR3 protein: CASSLAYPPEETQYF

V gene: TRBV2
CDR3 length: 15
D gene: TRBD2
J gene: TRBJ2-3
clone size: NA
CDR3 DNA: TGTGCCAGCAGTGAGCAGCGGGGGCCCACAGATACGCAGTATTTT
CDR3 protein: CASSEQRGPTDTQYF

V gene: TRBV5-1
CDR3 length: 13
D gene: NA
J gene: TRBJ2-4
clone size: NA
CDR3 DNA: TGCGCCAGCGCCCTGACAGAAAAAAACATTCAGTACTTC
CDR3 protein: CASALTEKNIQYF

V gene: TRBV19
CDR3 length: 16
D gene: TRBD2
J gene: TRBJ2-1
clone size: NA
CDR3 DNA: TGTGCCAGTAGTATAGTAGGACTAGCGGGAGGTAATGAGCAGTTCTTC
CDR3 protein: CASSIVGLAGGNEQFF

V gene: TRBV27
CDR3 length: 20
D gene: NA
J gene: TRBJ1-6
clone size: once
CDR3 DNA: TGTGCCAGCATACGAGGGCCTCCTAATTCTGTTATCGGAAAATATTCACCCCTCCACTTT
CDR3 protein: CASIRGPPNSVIGKYSPLHF

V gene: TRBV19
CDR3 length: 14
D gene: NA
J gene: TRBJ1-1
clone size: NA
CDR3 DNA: TGTGCCAGTAGTATTCGGGGGGCTGGCACTGAAGCTTTCTTT
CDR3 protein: CASSIRGAGTEAFF

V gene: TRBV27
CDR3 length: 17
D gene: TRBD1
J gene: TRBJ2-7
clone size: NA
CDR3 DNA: TGTGCCAGCAGTCACACTACCGGGACAGGGGGTTCCTACGAGCAGTACTTC
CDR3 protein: CASSHTTGTGGSYEQYF

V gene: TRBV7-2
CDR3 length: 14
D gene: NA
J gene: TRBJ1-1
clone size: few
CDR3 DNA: TGTGCCAGGGAGAACAGGGTCATGAACACTGAAGCTTTCTTT
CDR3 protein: CARENRVMNTEAFF

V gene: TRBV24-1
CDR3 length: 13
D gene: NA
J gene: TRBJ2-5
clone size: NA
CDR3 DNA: TGTGCCACCAGGCGAGGCCCGGGTGAGACCCAGTACTTC
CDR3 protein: CATRRGPGETQYF

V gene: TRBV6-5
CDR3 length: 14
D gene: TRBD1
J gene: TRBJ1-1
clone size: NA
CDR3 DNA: TGTGCCAGCAGGCGGCCAAGGGGGCGCACTGAAGCTTTCTTT
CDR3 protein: CASRRPRGRTEAFF

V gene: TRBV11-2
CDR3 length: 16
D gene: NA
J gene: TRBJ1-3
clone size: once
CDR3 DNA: TGTGCCAGCAGCCCACTAGGACGGAGCTCTGGAAACACCATATATTTT
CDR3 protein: CASSPLGRSSGNTIYF

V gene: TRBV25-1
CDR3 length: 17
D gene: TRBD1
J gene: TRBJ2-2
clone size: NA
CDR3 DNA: TGTGCCAGCAGTTCGCACCCGGGACAGAGCTCTCCCGGGGAGCTGTTTTTT
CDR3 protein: CASSSHPGQSSPGELFF

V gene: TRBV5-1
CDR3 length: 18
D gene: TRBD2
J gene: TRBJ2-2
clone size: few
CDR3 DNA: TGCGCCAGCAGCTCCCCGAAACGGGGGGGTACGAACACCGGGGAGCTGTTTTTT
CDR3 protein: CASSSPKRGGTNTGELFF

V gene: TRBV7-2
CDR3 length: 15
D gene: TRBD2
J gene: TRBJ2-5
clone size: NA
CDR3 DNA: TGTGCCAGCAGCGATCGGACTAGCGGGGGGGAGACCCAGTACTTC
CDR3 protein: CASSDRTSGGETQYF

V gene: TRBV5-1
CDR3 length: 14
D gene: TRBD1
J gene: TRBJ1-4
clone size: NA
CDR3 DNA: TGCGCCAGCAGCTTGGACAGGGGGAATGAAAAACTGTTTTTT
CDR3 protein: CASSLDRGNEKLFF

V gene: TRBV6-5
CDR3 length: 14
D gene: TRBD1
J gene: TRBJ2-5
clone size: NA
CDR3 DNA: TGTGCCAGCAGCCTCGACAGGGTTCGGGAGACCCAGTACTTC
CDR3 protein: CASSLDRVRETQYF

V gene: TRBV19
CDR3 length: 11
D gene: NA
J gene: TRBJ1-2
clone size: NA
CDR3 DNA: TGTGCCAGTACGGGGAGCCATGGCTACACCTTC
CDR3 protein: CASTGSHGYTF

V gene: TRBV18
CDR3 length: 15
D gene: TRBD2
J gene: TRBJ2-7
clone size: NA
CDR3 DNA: TGTGCCAGCGCCCTAGCGGGAGCAATTCGCCACGAGCAGTACTTC
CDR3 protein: CASALAGAIRHEQYF

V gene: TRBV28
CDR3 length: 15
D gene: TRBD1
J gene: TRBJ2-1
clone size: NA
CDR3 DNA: TGTGCCAGCAGTTCCACGGGACAGCCCTACAATGAGCAGTTCTTC
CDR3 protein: CASSSTGQPYNEQFF

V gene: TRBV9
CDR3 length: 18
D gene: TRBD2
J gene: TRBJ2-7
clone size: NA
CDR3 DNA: TGTGCCAGCAGCGTCGGGACTAGCGGGGATCTCCTGCTCTACGAGCAGTACTTC
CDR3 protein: CASSVGTSGDLLLYEQYF